The source of this T cell receptor beta chain is a study of shared clonotypes between healthy human individuals. Whole-study results and caveats: Represented diversity, genetic and exposure-history alike, was limited by few donors. Naive subsets generally had larger estimated richness than memory subsets. Sequencing of the sorted subsets was shown by rarefaction to be incomplete despite large depth.

A word on this clone: Its antigen is as yet unknown.

Libraries were prepared by immunoSEQ multiplex PCR; TCRdb keeps only in-frame clonotypes and omits some of them. Of roughly 530,000 clones in the sample, approximately 95% were seen once. The CDR3 covers 17 residues. Germline trimming cut 8 bases from V and 6 bases from J; bases unmatched to any gene: 19. Germline CDR1 is MDHEN and CDR2 is SYDVKM. J is TRBJ2-7 and V is TRBV28; TRBD2 matches at 10 bases. Material: naive CD4+ T cells sorted from blood. As to subset: CD45RA+ positively selected. This clonotype was sampled from a woman aged 25 to 39 in good health. CDR3 loop: CASSRRGRLAGDSEQYF. The CDR3 DNA reads as TGTGCCAGCTCTCGTCGGGGGCGGCTAGCGGGAGATTCCGAGCAGTACTTC.